Listed here are 3 T cell receptor beta chains from one sample, sequenced in a study of T cells in Graves' hyperthyroidism and ophthalmopathy. TCR beta CDR3 region amplification was performed from RNA transcripts. A first-round RT-PCR of the TCR CDR3 used the HTBI primer set. TCRdb re-called the multiplex PCR reads through MiXCR, storing one row per CDR3 protein. The data contain a few hundred thousand distinct CDR3 sequences, around an eighth of them singletons. Sequencing was performed on blood. These receptor sequences come from a woman under 30 with Graves' hyperthyroidism.

Written as DNA, the CDR3 is TGTGCCAGCAGCGAACAGGGGTATCACACTGAAGCTTTCTTT. It is translated as CASSEQGYHTEAFF. V is TRBV6-1 and J is TRBJ1-1, with 7 bases that match TRBD1. The CDR3 is 14 residues long. V trimming: 6 bases; J trimming: 3 bases; junction bases outside the gene matches: 7. The germline CDR1 and CDR2 sequences are MNHNS and SASEGT.

This clonotype was observed many times. This rearrangement joins TRBV20-1 to TRBJ1-2; D ambiguous. CDR3 size: 13 residues. Trimming cost V 6 bases and J 4 bases, with 15 bases left between them. CDR1 and CDR2 (germline): DFQATT, SNEGSKA (reference sequence). CDR3 in DNA: TGCAGTGCGAGTAGGCAGCTCAGCTATGGCTACACCTTC. This codes for CSASRQLSYGYTF.

This clonotype was found many times. This rearrangement joins TRBV6-1 to TRBJ2-1, with 14 bases that match TRBD2. Germline assignment: CDR1 MNHNS and CDR2 SASEGT. Unmatched junction bases numbered 13, after V lost 3 bases and J lost 6 bases. This CDR3 spans 19 amino acids. The CDR3: CASSERGPVTSGRANEQFF. The CDR3 nucleotides read TGTGCCAGCAGTGAGCGGGGGCCGGTGACTAGCGGGAGGGCCAATGAGCAGTTCTTC.